The subject of this entry is one TCR beta chain. Authors' analysis steps: Nucleated cell number was recorded as an estimate derived from reference gene primer amplification. Method: immunoSEQ multiplex PCR; TCRdb's copy keeps in-frame clones and lacks some. That table supplies the V and J calls and clone size; D and trimming were determined from the DNA. The data show hundreds of thousands of clones, with about four fifths seen just once and more than 7% held by the top ten. CDR1 is SGHRS and CDR2 is YFSETQ in the germline V gene. The CDR3 is 17 residues long. With 4 bases removed from V and 8 bases from J, the gap between germline ends came to 24 bases. This sample was taken from a study of blood T cell repertoires in COVID-19.

The rearrangement links TRBV5-1 to TRBJ1-4; D gene ambiguous. Sequencing was carried out using peripheral blood. The TCR originated in an elderly man with acute or convalescent COVID-19. CDR3 sequence reads: CASSPLVTALTGEKLFF. The CDR3 coding sequence is TGCGCCAGCAGCCCACTTGTTACGGCCTTAACGGGAGAAAAACTGTTTTTT. Supplemented by reference TRBV5-1 and TRBJ1-4, the full variable domain reads KAGVTQTPRYLIKTRGQQVTLSCSPISGHRSVSWYQQTPGQGLQFLFEYFSETQRNKGNFPGRFSGRQFSNSRSEMNVSTLELGDSALYLCASSPLVTALTGEKLFFGSGTQLSVL.